The 26 T cell receptor beta chains presented below share a single source sample, sequenced in a study of PD-L1 blockade in urothelial cancer. The method was immunoSEQ multiplex PCR; TCRdb's version includes in-frame clones alone and lacks a portion of them. The table includes tens of thousands of clones, 85% to 90% detected once. Time point denoted: peripheral blood 6 weeks after treatment start. The input for sequencing was PBMCs, taken around atezolizumab (anti-PD-L1) treatment. These receptors all come from a man aged 55 to 70 with urothelial cancer.

The genes are TRBV19 and TRBJ2-5; 11 positions agree with TRBD2. V lost 4 bases, J lost 4 bases, and 2 bases stayed unmatched. The CDR3 spans 14 residues. The germline gives CDR1 LNHDA, CDR2 SQIVND (reference sequence). The CDR3 coding sequence is TGTGCCAGTAGTACGACTAGCGGGGTAGAGACCCAGTACTTC. This gives the protein CASSTTSGVETQYF.

This chain's CDR3 is CASSELAGAYNEQFF. The CDR3 DNA is TGTGCCAGCAGTGAACTAGCGGGAGCGTACAATGAGCAGTTCTTC. V gene TRBV6-4 combines with J gene TRBJ2-1; TRBD2 aligns across 11 bases. Losses at the gene ends were 3 bases for V and 4 bases for J; bases not matched to a gene: 2. The CDR3 has 15 amino acids. Germline V gene sequence: CDR1 MRHNA, CDR2 SNTAGT.

This clone has more than one count but fewer than ten. This sequence joins TRBV2 and TRBJ1-3; unclear D gene. The CDR3 is 16 residues long. V lost 1 base and J 0 bases, leaving 10 bases between the germline ends. CDR1 and CDR2 from the germline V gene are SNHLY and FYNNEI. For the CDR3, the DNA is TGTGCCAGCAGTGAAGTAAGGAGCCACTCTGGAAACACCATATATTTT. Translating gives CASSEVRSHSGNTIYF. The full variable domain, in which reference TRBV2 and TRBJ1-3 provide the parts outside the CDR3, is EPEVTQTPSHQVTQMGQEVILRCVPISNHLYFYWYRQILGQKVEFLVSFYNNEISEKSEIFDDQFSVERPDGSNFTLKIRSTKLEDSAMYFCASSEVRSHSGNTIYFGEGSWLTVV.

This chain links TRBV19 with TRBJ1-6; the D gene is possibly TRBD1 (5 bases). This CDR3 is 18 amino acids long. V dropped 6 bases and J dropped 3 bases, with 21 bases sitting between them. From germline, CDR1 is LNHDA and CDR2 SQIVND (reference sequence). CDR3 sequence: CASSTTTREGFYNSPLHF. The DNA of the CDR3 is TGTGCCAGTAGCACTACTACCAGGGAGGGGTTCTATAATTCACCCCTCCACTTT. The variable domain in full, with the rest retrieved from reference TRBV19 and TRBJ1-6, is DGGITQSPKYLFRKEGQNVTLSCEQNLNHDAMYWYRQDPGQGLRLIYYSQIVNDFQKGDIAEGYSVSREKKESFPLTVTSAQKNPTAFYLCASSTTTREGFYNSPLHFGNGTRLTVT.

This clone was seen only once. V usage is TRBV2 and J usage is TRBJ2-4; weak D call: TRBD2 (6 bases). The CDR3 runs 17 residues. CDR1 is SNHLY and CDR2 is FYNNEI in the germline V gene. Trimming removed 4 bases from V and 0 bases from J, with 16 bases in between. This chain's CDR3 is CASSAGTSPLAKNIQYF. CDR3 DNA sequence: TGTGCCAGCAGTGCGGGGACTTCCCCCCTAGCCAAAAACATTCAGTACTTC.

This chain links TRBV5-5 with TRBJ1-6, with no clear D. The V end lost 3 bases, the J end lost 7 bases, and 17 bases lay between the germline ends. Germline loops: CDR1 SGHKS, CDR2 YYEKEE (reference sequence). The CDR3 consists of 16 residues. DNA for the CDR3: TGTGCCAGCAGCTCCGGACCGATACTAGAAAATTCACCCCTCCACTTT. Its translation is CASSSGPILENSPLHF.

The chain links TRBV7-9 to TRBJ1-2; D may be TRBD1 (6 bases). The germline CDR1 and CDR2 sequences are SEHNR and FQNEAQ (reference sequence). CDR3 length: 14 amino acids. Trimming removed 3 bases at V and 2 bases at J, with 10 bases between. The CDR3, as DNA: TGTGCCAGCAGCTTCGGGGGGCTCAACTATGGCTACACCTTC. It yields the protein CASSFGGLNYGYTF.

This clone occurred once. The chain uses TRBV4-3 and TRBJ2-5; D unresolved. The CDR3 runs to 13 residues. Between the trimmed V and J ends, which lost 4 bases and 3 bases, there was a span of 9 bases. CDR1 is LGHNA, CDR2 YSLEER, per germline. DNA of the CDR3: TGCGCCAGCAGCCCGAACTCGGAAGAGACCCAGTACTTC. Its translation is CASSPNSEETQYF.

The chain uses TRBV30 and TRBJ2-7, with D possibly being TRBD2 (7 bases). The germline V and J ends were trimmed by 4 bases and 2 bases, with 15 bases remaining between them. CDR1 GTSNPN and CDR2 SVGIG come from the germline V gene (reference sequence). The CDR3 is made up of 14 amino acids. The CDR3 reads CAWKGGPVPYEQYF. DNA for the CDR3: TGTGCCTGGAAGGGGGGGCCGGTCCCCTACGAGCAGTACTTC.

The chain combines TRBV6-5 with TRBJ2-7, with 8 positions matching TRBD1. CDR1 and CDR2 (germline): MNHEY, SVGAGI. This CDR3 has 15 residues. V lost 6 bases to trimming and J lost 4 bases; unmatched junction nucleotides: 11. The CDR3 loop is CASSPTGVVGYEQYF. The DNA for the CDR3 is TGTGCCAGCAGCCCGACAGGGGTTGTAGGTTACGAGCAGTACTTC.

The J gene is TRBJ2-7, the V gene TRBV29-1; possible D gene TRBD1, 5 bases. Trimming stripped 3 bases from V and 6 bases from J, with 12 bases between. The CDR3 loop spans 12 amino acids. CDR1 is SQVTM and CDR2 is ANQGSEA in the germline V gene. CDR3 nucleotides: TGCAGCGTTGATGCAGGGCTGACCGAGCAGTACTTC. It encodes CSVDAGLTEQYF.

This sequence joins TRBV28 and TRBJ2-3; D remains unclear. CDR1 and CDR2 (germline): MDHEN, SYDVKM. V lost 5 bases, J lost 7 bases, and 16 bases lay in between. This CDR3 is 14 amino acids long. The CDR3 loop is CASSTRNYPNTQYF. Written as DNA, the CDR3 is TGTGCCAGCAGTACCCGCAACTATCCTAATACGCAGTATTTT.

V usage is TRBV15 and J usage is TRBJ2-2; the D is unclear. Germline V gives CDR1 LNHNV, CDR2 YYDKDF (reference sequence). V was pared by 1 base and J by 7 bases, with 7 bases between. The CDR3 runs to 13 residues. This CDR3 reads CATSRVGGGELFF. CDR3 DNA sequence: TGTGCCACCAGCAGAGTCGGCGGCGGGGAGCTGTTTTTT. Combining the CDR3 with reference TRBV15 and TRBJ2-2 gives the whole variable domain DAMVIQNPRYQVTQFGKPVTLSCSQTLNHNVMYWYQQKSSQAPKLLFHYYDKDFNNEADTPDNFQSRRPNTSFCFLDIRSPGLGDTAMYLCATSRVGGGELFFGEGSRLTVL.

The chain recombines TRBV28 with TRBJ1-1; D is uncertain. Deletions cut 3 bases from V and 6 bases from J, with 8 bases between. CDR1 MDHEN and CDR2 SYDVKM come from the germline V gene. The CDR3 length is 12 residues. The DNA of the CDR3 is TGTGCCAGCAGTTTGAGACACCCTGAAGCTTTCTTT. As protein: CASSLRHPEAFF. Supplemented by reference TRBV28 and TRBJ1-1, the full variable domain reads DVKVTQSSRYLVKRTGEKVFLECVQDMDHENMFWYRQDPGLGLRLIYFSYDVKMKEKGDIPEGYSVSREKKERFSLILESASTNQTSMYLCASSLRHPEAFFGQGTRLTVV.

This chain uses TRBV19 with TRBJ2-1, with no clear D. V was pared by 3 bases and J by 2 bases, with 20 bases between. The CDR3 sequence is 18 residues long. From germline, CDR1 is LNHDA and CDR2 SQIVND (reference sequence). CDR3 nucleotides: TGTGCCAGTAGTATTTCCCTCCTTGGTGGCTTAACCTACAATGAGCAGTTCTTC. It yields the protein CASSISLLGGLTYNEQFF.

The chain recombines TRBV28 with TRBJ1-5; D not certain. The CDR3 spans 14 residues. Germline CDR1 and CDR2: MDHEN and SYDVKM. V lost 5 bases and J 7 bases, leaving 15 bases between the germline ends. The CDR3 spells CASSLRVGRQPQHF. In DNA form, the CDR3 reads TGTGCCAGCAGTCTACGCGTCGGTCGGCAGCCCCAGCATTTT.

The V and J genes are TRBV6-4 and TRBJ1-1; TRBD1 matches 11 bases. Trimming at V came to 10 bases and at J to 7 bases, leaving 8 bases not matched to a gene. This CDR3 is 13 amino acids long. Germline-derived CDR1 and CDR2 are MRHNA and SNTAGT. DNA for the CDR3: TGTGCCACCCGGGGACAGGGGGAGTTTGAAGCTTTCTTT. Encoded protein: CATRGQGEFEAFF.

The table lists this clone with a count of one. This chain joins TRBV6-5 and TRBJ2-5; D is possibly TRBD1 (6 bases). CDR3 length: 15 residues. V lost 0 bases and J 2 bases, leaving 10 bases between the germline ends. The V gene's germline CDR1 is MNHEY and CDR2 SVGAGI. CDR3 sequence (DNA): TGTGCCAGCAGTTACTCTCCAGGGGATCAAGAGACCCAGTACTTC. Its translation: CASSYSPGDQETQYF.

The chain carries TRBV13 and TRBJ2-7, with D possibly being TRBD1 (5 bases). V was trimmed by 5 bases and J by 5 bases, leaving 10 bases between them. CDR1 PRHDT and CDR2 FYEKMQ come from the germline V gene (reference sequence). This CDR3 region has 12 residues. CDR3 region: CASSPQGNEQYF. CDR3 in DNA: TGTGCCAGCAGCCCCCAGGGTAACGAGCAGTACTTC.

This chain connects TRBV5-1 to TRBJ2-5, with 8 bases that match TRBD1. CDR3 length equals 16 residues. Germline V lookup: CDR1 SGHRS, CDR2 YFSETQ. Trimming at V came to 0 bases and at J to 4 bases, leaving 8 bases not matched to a gene. The CDR3 reads CASSLVSGGAGETQYF. For the CDR3, the DNA is TGCGCCAGCAGCTTGGTGTCAGGGGGCGCGGGAGAGACCCAGTACTTC.

The chain has TRBV2 and TRBJ2-7, with 14 bases aligning to TRBD2. Germline V gene sequence: CDR1 SNHLY, CDR2 FYNNEI. CDR3 size: 15 residues. V dropped 8 bases and J dropped 0; count of bases not matched to a gene: 3. The DNA for the CDR3 is TGTGCCAGCGGACTAGCGGGGGGCCTCTCCTACGAGCAGTACTTC. As protein: CASGLAGGLSYEQYF.

The V gene is TRBV6-5, the J gene TRBJ2-1; 10 positions agree with TRBD2. Trimming took 2 bases from V and 9 from J; bases not matched to a gene: 7. This CDR3 comprises 15 residues. Germline V gives CDR1 MNHEY, CDR2 SVGAGI. In DNA, the CDR3 is TGTGCCAGCAGTTACGAGTCTAGCGGGAGCCTTGAGCAGTTCTTC. Its protein product is CASSYESSGSLEQFF.

The chain uses TRBV9 and TRBJ2-3, with 13 bases aligning to TRBD2. V trimming: 5 bases; J trimming: 1 base; junction bases outside the gene matches: 4. CDR3 length: 16 amino acids. Looked up from germline, CDR1 is SGDLS and CDR2 is YYNGEE. CDR3 sequence reads: CASSRGLAGGTDTQYF. CDR3 nucleotides: TGTGCCAGCAGTCGTGGACTAGCGGGAGGCACAGATACGCAGTATTTT.

This clone was found once. The chain links TRBV9 to TRBJ1-1; tentative D call: TRBD1 (6 bases). The germline gives CDR1 SGDLS, CDR2 YYNGEE. Trimming removed 0 bases from V and 2 bases from J, with 11 bases in between. The CDR3 contains 15 residues. The CDR3 is CASSVGPGVNTEAFF. In DNA, the CDR3 is TGTGCCAGCAGCGTAGGACCAGGGGTAAACACTGAAGCTTTCTTT.

This chain joins TRBV4-1 and TRBJ2-5; D gene unclear. The germline CDR1 and CDR2 sequences are MGHRA and YSYEKL. V dropped 0 bases and J dropped 2 bases, with 10 bases sitting between them. There are 15 residues in the CDR3. This CDR3 is CASSQDRRRQETQYF. The CDR3 DNA reads TGCGCCAGCAGCCAAGATAGGAGAAGGCAAGAGACCCAGTACTTC.

The J gene is TRBJ1-5, the V gene TRBV28; D not certain. Trimming shortened V by 7 bases and J by 7 bases, and 8 bases separated the two germline ends. Germline CDR1 reads MDHEN; CDR2 reads SYDVKM. This CDR3 has 11 residues. This CDR3 reads CASTAGQPQHF. The CDR3 nucleotides are TGTGCCAGCACGGCAGGCCAGCCCCAGCATTTT.